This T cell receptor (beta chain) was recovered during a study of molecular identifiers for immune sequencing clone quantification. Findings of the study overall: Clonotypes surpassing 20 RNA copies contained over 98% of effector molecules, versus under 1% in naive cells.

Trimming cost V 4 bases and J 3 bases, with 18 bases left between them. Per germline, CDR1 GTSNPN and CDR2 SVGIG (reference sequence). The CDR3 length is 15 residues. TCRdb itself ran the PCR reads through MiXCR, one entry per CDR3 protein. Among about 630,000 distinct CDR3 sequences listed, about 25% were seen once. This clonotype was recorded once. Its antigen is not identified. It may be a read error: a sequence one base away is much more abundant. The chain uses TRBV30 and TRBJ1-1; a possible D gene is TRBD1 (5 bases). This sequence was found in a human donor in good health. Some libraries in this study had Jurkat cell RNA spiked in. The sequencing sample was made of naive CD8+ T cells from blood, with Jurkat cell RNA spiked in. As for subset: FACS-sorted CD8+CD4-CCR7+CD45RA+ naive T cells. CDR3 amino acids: CAWTSLGGPDTEAFF. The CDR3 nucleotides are TGTGCCTGGACCTCACTGGGGGGTCCGGACACTGAAGCTTTCTTT.